The 30 T cell receptor beta chains presented below share a single source sample, sequenced in a study of T cells after yellow fever vaccination. TCRdb called the 5' RACE reads again in MiXCR, with one record for every CDR3 protein. The sample lists approximately 110,000 distinct CDR3 sequences; more than 6% were seen once. Sequencing used CD4+ T cells sorted from PBMCs, obtained 10 days after the first yellow fever vaccination. These receptors came from a man between 18 and 35 years old who received the YFV17D yellow fever vaccine.

The sample holds many counts of this clonotype. This chain connects TRBV28 to TRBJ2-7; a possible D gene is TRBD1 (6 bases). Looked up from germline, CDR1 is MDHEN and CDR2 is SYDVKM. Deletions cut 6 bases from V and 4 bases from J, with 10 bases between. This CDR3 has 12 residues. CDR3 sequence reads: CASSLTGYEQYV. The CDR3 nucleotides are TGTGCCAGCAGCCTCACAGGGTACGAGCAGTACGTC.

This clonotype was detected ten times or more. This sequence joins TRBV7-9 and TRBJ2-7, with 8 nucleotides matching TRBD1. Germline V gives CDR1 SEHNR, CDR2 FQNEAQ (reference sequence). Germline trimming cut 5 bases from V and 5 bases from J; bases unmatched to any gene: 8. The CDR3 has 14 residues. The CDR3 loop is CASSPWTGPHEQYF. In nucleotides, the CDR3 is TGTGCCAGCAGCCCCTGGACAGGGCCGCACGAGCAGTACTTC.

This clonotype was detected ten times or more. The chain uses TRBV4-3 and TRBJ2-3; 7 nucleotides line up with TRBD1. The CDR3 is made up of 16 amino acids. The ends lost 0 bases at V and 9 bases at J; junction bases unmatched: 12. Germline assignment: CDR1 LGHNA and CDR2 YSLEER. The CDR3 DNA follows: TGCGCCAGCAGCCAAGATAGGGACAGCCGTTCATGGACGCAGTATTTT. Protein product: CASSQDRDSRSWTQYF.

This clonotype was picked up many times. The rearrangement links TRBV7-2 to TRBJ2-1, with a possible D match to TRBD2 (5 bases). The ends were cut back, 1 base at V and 10 bases at J, with 11 bases in the middle. CDR3 size: 13 residues. CDR1 is SGHTA and CDR2 is FQGNSA in the germline V gene. The CDR3 loop reads CASSLEVGGEQFF. DNA for the CDR3: TGTGCCAGCAGCTTAGAAGTTGGAGGAGAGCAGTTCTTC.

This clonotype was picked up a small number of times. The V and J genes are TRBV10-3 and TRBJ1-2; TRBD1 matches at 8 bases. This CDR3 comprises 15 residues. Trimming at V came to 4 bases and at J to 4 bases, leaving 8 bases not matched to a gene. Germline CDR1 and CDR2: ENHRY and SYGVKD. The CDR3 DNA follows: TGTGCCATCAGTGTGGACAGGGAGTTTGGCTATGGCTACACCTTC. It codes for CAISVDREFGYGYTF.

The genes are TRBV5-1 and TRBJ2-1, with D perhaps assigned TRBD1 or TRBD2 (6 bases each). The CDR3 has 14 amino acids. Germline-derived CDR1 and CDR2 are SGHRS and YFSETQ. The germline V and J ends were trimmed by 6 bases and 3 bases, with 13 bases remaining between them. CDR3 amino acids: CASTRGGYYNEQFF. For the CDR3, the DNA is TGCGCCAGCACGCGAGGGGGGTACTACAATGAGCAGTTCTTC.

A remark on this clonotype: A much larger clone sits a single nucleotide away, making a read error possible. This chain joins TRBV4-2 and TRBJ2-1; 8 bases are a match to TRBD2. CDR3 length: 14 residues. The germline V gene has CDR1 LGHNA and CDR2 YNFKEQ. The CDR3 DNA sequence: TGTGCCATCAGCCCCGGGACTAGTAGTAATGAGCAGTTCTTC. Translated, it gives CAISPGTSSNEQFF.

This clonotype was seen repeatedly, ten times or more. V gene TRBV6-1 combines with J gene TRBJ1-3; possibly TRBD1 for D (6 bases). The V end lost 4 bases, the J end lost 8 bases, and 12 bases lay between the germline ends. Looked up from germline, CDR1 is MNHNS and CDR2 is SASEGT. The CDR3 is 13 residues long. CDR3 DNA sequence: TGTGCCAGCAGTGTCCACAGGGAGGACACCATATATTTT. Translation gives CASSVHREDTIYF.

The sample holds many counts of this clonotype. This chain links TRBV18 with TRBJ2-3; tentative D call: TRBD1 (6 bases). Germline values: CDR1 KGHSH, CDR2 LQKENI. V shed 6 bases and J shed 0 bases, with 16 bases lying between them. The CDR3 consists of 16 residues. CDR3 in DNA: TGTGCCAGCTCGCCGACAGGTTCCGCTAGCACAGATACGCAGTATTTT. Protein: CASSPTGSASTDTQYF.

In its sample, this clonotype was seen many times. V gene TRBV5-1 combines with J gene TRBJ1-1; 7 nucleotides align to TRBD1. With 0 bases clipped from V and 7 bases from J, the junction kept 6 bases outside the gene matches. CDR3 length equals 14 residues. Germline CDR1 is SGHRS and CDR2 is YFSETQ. This CDR3 is CASSLAGGWDEAFF. In nucleotides, the CDR3 is TGCGCCAGCAGCTTGGCAGGGGGATGGGATGAAGCTTTCTTT.

The table lists this clonotype with many counts. The chain links TRBV7-6 to TRBJ2-7; a possible D gene is TRBD2 (6 bases). Germline V gives CDR1 SGHVS, CDR2 FNYEAQ. The CDR3 is made up of 15 amino acids. V shed 5 bases and J shed 4 bases, with 18 bases lying between them. In nucleotides, the CDR3 is TGTGCCAGCAGCACCGGTGGAGGGGACTTGTACGAGCAGTACTTC. It is translated as CASSTGGGDLYEQYF.

This clonotype was seen repeatedly, ten times or more. The CDR3 loop is CASSSGLAGGLLLVDEQFF. The CDR3 nucleotides read TGTGCCAGCAGTTCCGGACTAGCGGGGGGGCTTCTCCTTGTCGATGAGCAGTTCTTC. The V gene is TRBV6-5, the J gene TRBJ2-1; 15 bases agree with TRBD2. From germline, CDR1 is MNHEY and CDR2 SVGAGI. CDR3 size: 19 residues. The J segment lost 8 bases and the V segment lost 4 bases, leaving 15 bases of the junction unmatched.

This clonotype came up many times. Its ends do not fully match the called genes, so a read error is possible. The chain is built from TRBV7-6 and TRBJ2-5; TRBD2 aligns across 11 bases. Germline V gene data show CDR1 as SGHVS and CDR2 as FNYEAQ. CDR3 length equals 15 residues. The CDR3 DNA follows: TGTGCTAGCAGCTTGGGACTAGCGGCACAAGAGACCCAGTACTTC. Its translation: CASSLGLAAQETQYF.

This clonotype was picked up many times. The gene calls are TRBV4-3 and TRBJ1-4; TRBD1 matches at 7 bases. Per germline, CDR1 LGHNA and CDR2 YSLEER. This CDR3 is 14 amino acids long. Trimming cost V 4 bases and J 4 bases; bases outside gene matches: 3. CDR3 nucleotides: TGCGCCAGCAGCCTGGACAGGAGTAATGAAAAACTGTTTTTT. Translating gives CASSLDRSNEKLFF.

Many counts were recorded for this clonotype. Written as DNA, the CDR3 is TGTGCCAGCAGCCCAGGGGCCACGAACACTGAAGCTTTCTTT. Translated, it gives CASSPGATNTEAFF. The chain couples TRBV7-3 to TRBJ1-1, with TRBD1 as a possible D gene (6 bases). Germline CDR1 is SGHTA and CDR2 is FQGTGA. CDR3 size: 14 residues. Trimming removed 5 bases at V and 1 base at J, with 11 bases between.

V gene TRBV7-2 combines with J gene TRBJ1-6, with D unresolved. Per germline, CDR1 SGHTA and CDR2 FQGNSA. CDR3 size: 15 residues. V was cut by 1 base and J by 10 bases, with 14 bases left in between. The CDR3 bases are TGTGCCAGCAGCTTAGGACAATTGGGCGTATCACCCCTCCACTTT. Amino acid sequence: CASSLGQLGVSPLHF.

This clonotype has a count of ten or more. The chain carries TRBV12-3 or TRBV12-4 and TRBJ1-6; D perhaps matches TRBD1 (6 bases). V lost 1 base to trimming and J lost 9 bases, with 19 bases between them. The CDR3 extends over 17 amino acids. CDR3 nucleotides: TGTGCCAGCAGTTTAGGGGATCGGGGGGCCGACGGTTCACCCCTCCACTTT. It specifies CASSLGDRGADGSPLHF.

At least ten counts were recorded for this clonotype. The CDR3 reads CASSTESRAYEQYF. CDR3 nucleotides: TGTGCCAGCAGTACAGAGTCTAGGGCCTACGAGCAGTACTTC. V gene TRBV7-2 combines with J gene TRBJ2-7; D is undetermined. V lost 6 bases and J 2 bases, leaving 14 bases between the germline ends. This CDR3 contains 14 residues. Germline V CDR1 and CDR2: SGHTA, FQGNSA.

This clonotype was picked up a small number of times. The V and J genes are TRBV6-4 and TRBJ2-1; 7 bases align to TRBD2. Trimming at V came to 0 bases and at J to 8 bases, leaving 1 base not matched to a gene. CDR1 is MRHNA and CDR2 is SNTAGT in the germline V gene. The CDR3 has 13 residues. CDR3 DNA: TGTGCCAGCAGTGACTCCCGGGGGGATGAGCAGTTCTTC. Translating gives CASSDSRGDEQFF.

The DNA of the CDR3 is TGTGCCAGCAGTTTCTTTGGGTTGAGCTCTGGAAACACCATATATTTT. Its protein product is CASSFFGLSSGNTIYF. V is TRBV28 and J is TRBJ1-3; D not resolved. From germline, CDR1 is MDHEN and CDR2 SYDVKM. Trimming took 3 bases from V and 0 from J, leaving 12 bases between them. CDR3 length: 16 residues.

This clonotype has a count of ten or more. The chain uses TRBV11-3 and TRBJ1-1; 9 nucleotides align to TRBD1. The V gene end was trimmed by 4 bases and the J gene end by 5 bases; junction bases not matched to a gene: 8. The CDR3 is made up of 15 amino acids. The germline V gene encodes CDR1 SGHNT and CDR2 YENEEA. The CDR3 nucleotides read TGTGCCAGCAGCTCGGGACAGGGAGGATGGACTGAAGCTTTCTTT. This encodes CASSSGQGGWTEAFF.

About this clonotype: This clone may be a read error of a much larger clone one base away. The chain combines TRBV18 with TRBJ2-5; perhaps D is TRBD1 or TRBD2 (5 bases each). V lost 9 bases to trimming and J lost 3 bases, with 14 bases between them. Germline-derived CDR1 and CDR2 are KGHSH and LQKENI. The CDR3 spans 13 residues. For the CDR3, the DNA is TGTGCCAGGTCCCCAGGGACGGAAGAGACCCAGTACTTC. Residues: CARSPGTEETQYF. The variable domain in full, with the rest retrieved from reference TRBV18 and TRBJ2-5, is NAGVMQNPRHLVRRRGQEARLRCSPMKGHSHVYWYRQLPEEGLKFMVYLQKENIIDESGMPKERFSAEFPKEGPSILRIQQVVRGDSAAYFCARSPGTEETQYFGPGTRLLVL.

This clonotype was counted many times. The chain couples TRBV14 to TRBJ2-3; D perhaps matches TRBD2 (6 bases). The ends were cut back, 2 bases at V and 5 bases at J, with 11 bases in the middle. The CDR3 has 14 residues. Germline CDR1 is SGHDN and CDR2 is FVKESK. In nucleotides, the CDR3 is TGTGCCAGCAGCCAAACGGGACTCCGAGATACGCAGTATTTT. It codes for CASSQTGLRDTQYF.

This clonotype has ten or more counts. The chain couples TRBV9 to TRBJ1-4; D ambiguous. This CDR3 contains 13 residues. Deletions cut 6 bases from V and 6 bases from J, with 12 bases between. The germline gives CDR1 SGDLS, CDR2 YYNGEE. CDR3 DNA sequence: TGTGCCAGCACCGGAGGCTTGGATGAAAAACTGTTTTTT. Amino acids: CASTGGLDEKLFF.

This clonotype was seen at least ten times. The gene calls are TRBV6-2 or TRBV6-3 and TRBJ1-3, with no clear D. Germline loops: CDR1 MNHEY, CDR2 SVGEGT. Trimming took 8 bases from V and 0 from J, leaving 5 bases between them. The CDR3 contains 12 residues. The CDR3 region is CASESSGNTIYF. The CDR3, as DNA: TGTGCCAGCGAGAGCTCTGGAAACACCATATATTTT.

This chain links TRBV12-3 or TRBV12-4 with TRBJ2-3; no definite D call. The CDR3 has 12 residues. V lost 6 bases to trimming and J lost 4 bases, with 8 bases between them. The chain's CDR3 is CASRRHADTQYF. The CDR3 region has the DNA TGTGCCAGCAGGCGGCATGCAGATACGCAGTATTTT.

This clonotype appeared many times. V gene TRBV12-3 or TRBV12-4 combines with J gene TRBJ1-5; TRBD1 aligns across 7 bases. There are 16 residues in the CDR3. Trimming cost V 5 bases and J 5 bases; bases outside gene matches: 12. The CDR3 DNA reads as TGTGCCAGCAGTACGTCCGGGACAGTCACGTATCAGCCCCAGCATTTT. It translates to CASSTSGTVTYQPQHF.

This clonotype showed up many times. The chain employs TRBV20-1 and TRBJ1-2; D unresolved. The germline V gene encodes CDR1 DFQATT and CDR2 SNEGSKA (reference sequence). The CDR3 has 11 residues. V lost 5 bases to trimming and J lost 3 bases, with 7 bases between them. CDR3 loop: CSAWTDYGYTF. CDR3 bases: TGCAGTGCTTGGACGGACTATGGCTACACCTTC.

This clonotype was picked up many times. The rearrangement uses TRBV5-1 and TRBJ1-2; unclear D gene. This CDR3 has 15 amino acids. The V end lost 0 bases, the J end lost 4 bases, and 13 bases lay between the germline ends. The germline V gene has CDR1 SGHRS and CDR2 YFSETQ. The CDR3 DNA reads as TGCGCCAGCAGCTTGGGAAGTCCTTTAGTCTATGGCTACACCTTC. Encoded protein: CASSLGSPLVYGYTF. The whole variable domain, filled in from reference TRBV5-1 and TRBJ1-2, reads KAGVTQTPRYLIKTRGQQVTLSCSPISGHRSVSWYQQTPGQGLQFLFEYFSETQRNKGNFPGRFSGRQFSNSRSEMNVSTLELGDSALYLCASSLGSPLVYGYTFGSGTRLTVV.

This clonotype was seen more than once but under ten times. V gene TRBV6-5 combines with J gene TRBJ1-2, with 8 bases lining up with TRBD1. J was trimmed by 5 bases and V by 2 bases; bases with no gene match: 7. CDR1 is MNHEY and CDR2 is SVGAGI in the germline V gene. The CDR3 is 15 amino acids. Here the CDR3 reads CASSYRGQGSYGYTF. In nucleotides, the CDR3 is TGTGCCAGCAGTTACCGAGGACAGGGATCATATGGCTACACCTTC.